The 19 T cell receptor beta chains listed next were all sequenced from one sample in a study of control samples from healthy donors and cancer patients. Assay used: immunoSEQ multiplex PCR; TCRdb lists only in-frame clones, some missing. The profile shows some 28,000 clones, around 79% of them singletons. Input material: PBMCs. The receptors shown here come from a man aged 60-69 years with head and neck cancer.

The genes are TRBV7-6 and TRBJ2-1; D perhaps matches TRBD2 (6 bases). This CDR3 spans 15 amino acids. V was shortened by 1 base and J by 3 bases, with 10 bases between the two germline ends. Germline-derived CDR1 and CDR2 are SGHVS and FNYEAQ. The CDR3 DNA is TGTGCCAGCAGCTTAGTAGCGGACTACTACAATGAGCAGTTCTTC. Its protein product is CASSLVADYYNEQFF.

The chain employs TRBV5-1 and TRBJ2-5, with D tentatively TRBD1 (5 bases). CDR1 and CDR2 (germline): SGHRS, YFSETQ. The CDR3 length is 15 residues. Trimming removed 0 bases from V and 5 bases from J, with 14 bases in between. The CDR3 protein is CASSLGGSGLETQYF. CDR3 in DNA: TGCGCCAGCAGCTTGGGGGGCTCGGGTCTGGAGACCCAGTACTTC.

This clone was found a few times. V gene TRBV5-1 combines with J gene TRBJ2-2; possible D gene TRBD2, 6 bases. CDR3 length: 16 residues. CDR1 is SGHRS and CDR2 is YFSETQ in the germline V gene. The germline V and J ends were trimmed by 4 bases and 4 bases, with 17 bases remaining between them. As DNA, the CDR3 is TGCGCCAGCAGCCGGGCGGGGCGTGCCCCCACCGGGGAGCTGTTTTTT. Amino acids: CASSRAGRAPTGELFF.

This sequence joins TRBV7-9 and TRBJ1-2; D may be TRBD1 (6 bases). This CDR3 spans 14 amino acids. V lost 1 base and J lost 8, with 14 bases in between. Germline values: CDR1 SEHNR, CDR2 FQNEAQ (reference sequence). The CDR3 nucleotides read TGTGCCAGCAGCTTAGGTGCGGGGGCCCTAGGCTACACCTTC. Residues: CASSLGAGALGYTF.

The chain links TRBV4-2 to TRBJ1-6; D perhaps matches TRBD1 (6 bases). CDR3 length equals 18 residues. In germline, CDR1 is LGHNA, CDR2 YNFKEQ. Trimming took off 4 bases at V and 0 bases at J, with 16 bases between the two ends. Here the CDR3 reads CASSPSAGTSSYNSPLHF. CDR3 nucleotides: TGTGCCAGCAGCCCCTCGGCCGGGACAAGCTCCTATAATTCACCCCTCCACTTT.

The rearrangement uses TRBV2 and TRBJ2-1; TRBD2 matches at 8 bases. The CDR3 sequence is 16 residues long. V was clipped by 7 bases and J by 0 bases; unmatched bases: 8. The V gene's germline CDR1 is SNHLY and CDR2 FYNNEI. In DNA, the CDR3 is TGTGCCAGCAACTTAGCGGGATTAAGCTCCTACAATGAGCAGTTCTTC. It is translated as CASNLAGLSSYNEQFF.

To note about this clone: Other DNA sequences within the sample encode an identical CDR3. The V and J genes are TRBV2 and TRBJ1-5; D is uncertain. The germline gives CDR1 SNHLY, CDR2 FYNNEI. The germline V and J ends were trimmed by 5 bases and 2 bases, with 10 bases remaining between them. The CDR3 totals 14 residues. CDR3 sequence (DNA): TGTGCCAGCAGTAATAGGCAACGCAATCAGCCCCAGCATTTT. Amino acid sequence: CASSNRQRNQPQHF. Using reference TRBV2 and TRBJ1-5 for the parts outside the CDR3, the full variable domain is EPEVTQTPSHQVTQMGQEVILRCVPISNHLYFYWYRQILGQKVEFLVSFYNNEISEKSEIFDDQFSVERPDGSNFTLKIRSTKLEDSAMYFCASSNRQRNQPQHFGDGTRLSIL.

The V and J genes are TRBV28 and TRBJ2-6; D unresolved. Per germline, CDR1 MDHEN and CDR2 SYDVKM. There are 15 residues in the CDR3. With 1 base removed from V and 1 base from J, the gap between germline ends came to 5 bases. The CDR3: CASSLSASGANVLTF. The CDR3 DNA is TGTGCCAGCAGTTTATCTGCATCTGGGGCCAACGTCCTGACTTTC.

This sequence joins TRBV5-6 and TRBJ2-7; 8 nucleotides line up with TRBD1. V dropped 1 base and J dropped 6; count of bases not matched to a gene: 6. The CDR3 totals 14 residues. CDR1 SGHDT and CDR2 YYEEEE come from the germline V gene. DNA for the CDR3: TGTGCCAGCAGCTTGTGGACAGGGTTTGGCGAGCAGTACTTC. This encodes CASSLWTGFGEQYF.

This clone was counted between two and nine times. This rearrangement joins TRBV9 to TRBJ2-1; 7 bases agree with TRBD2. V trimming: 0 bases; J trimming: 1 base; junction bases outside the gene matches: 4. The CDR3 loop spans 16 amino acids. CDR1 and CDR2 from the germline V gene are SGDLS and YYNGEE. CDR3 sequence reads: CASSVDQRGSYNEQFF. In DNA, the CDR3 is TGTGCCAGCAGCGTAGACCAGCGGGGATCCTACAATGAGCAGTTCTTC. Supplemented by reference TRBV9 and TRBJ2-1, the full variable domain reads DSGVTQTPKHLITATGQRVTLRCSPRSGDLSVYWYQQSLDQGLQFLIQYYNGEERAKGNILERFSAQQFPDLHSELNLSSLELGDSALYFCASSVDQRGSYNEQFFGPGTRLTVL.

V usage is TRBV10-3 and J usage is TRBJ2-7; unclear D gene. Germline CDR1 reads ENHRY; CDR2 reads SYGVKD. V was cut by 0 bases and J by 5 bases, with 5 bases left in between. The CDR3 loop spans 12 amino acids. CDR3 bases: TGTGCCATCAGTGAGTCGGTGAACGAGCAGTACTTC. Translated, it gives CAISESVNEQYF.

The rearrangement links TRBV19 to TRBJ2-2; D is unresolved. Trimming stripped 6 bases from V and 5 bases from J, with 13 bases between. Germline V CDR1 and CDR2: LNHDA, SQIVND (reference sequence). This CDR3 contains 14 residues. CDR3 amino acids: CASRLKGSTGELFF. As DNA, the CDR3 is TGTGCCAGTAGGCTCAAGGGTTCGACCGGGGAGCTGTTTTTT.

The count of this clone is one. This chain joins TRBV5-1 and TRBJ2-1, with TRBD2 matching over 14 bases. CDR1 SGHRS and CDR2 YFSETQ come from the germline V gene. The CDR3 is made up of 17 amino acids. V dropped 1 base and J dropped 4; count of bases not matched to a gene: 4. CDR3 sequence: CASSLIGLAGGYNEQFF. In DNA, the CDR3 is TGCGCCAGCAGCTTGATAGGACTAGCGGGAGGATACAATGAGCAGTTCTTC. Supplemented by reference TRBV5-1 and TRBJ2-1, the full variable domain reads KAGVTQTPRYLIKTRGQQVTLSCSPISGHRSVSWYQQTPGQGLQFLFEYFSETQRNKGNFPGRFSGRQFSNSRSEMNVSTLELGDSALYLCASSLIGLAGGYNEQFFGPGTRLTVL.

To note about this clone: Other DNA sequences in the same sample also yield this CDR3. The rearrangement uses TRBV7-3 and TRBJ2-7; D is possibly TRBD1 (5 bases). CDR1 SGHTA and CDR2 FQGTGA come from the germline V gene. The CDR3 covers 14 residues. V was trimmed by 9 bases and J by 0 bases, leaving 15 bases between them. CDR3 residues: CASSIDRSSYEQYF. The CDR3 DNA reads TGTGCCAGTAGCATTGACAGAAGCTCCTACGAGCAGTACTTC.

V gene TRBV5-4 combines with J gene TRBJ2-3; perhaps TRBD1 as D (6 bases). CDR3 length: 15 residues. The V end lost 3 bases, the J end lost 1 base, and 12 bases lay between the germline ends. Germline V gives CDR1 SGHNT, CDR2 YYREEE (reference sequence). For the CDR3, the DNA is TGTGCCAGCAGCTCGAAACAGGGCCGCACAGATACGCAGTATTTT. Its protein product is CASSSKQGRTDTQYF.

This chain links TRBV11-2 with TRBJ2-7, with 9 bases lining up with TRBD1. Losses at the gene ends were 5 bases for V and 2 bases for J; bases not matched to a gene: 10. The V gene's germline CDR1 is SGHAT and CDR2 FQNNGV. The CDR3 length is 16 residues. CDR3 region: CASSTPLGQGPYEQYF. The CDR3 bases are TGTGCCAGCAGCACCCCCTTGGGACAGGGACCCTACGAGCAGTACTTC. Full variable domain (missing parts from reference TRBV11-2 and TRBJ2-7): EAGVAQSPRYKIIEKRQSVAFWCNPISGHATLYWYQQILGQGPKLLIQFQNNGVVDDSQLPKDRFSAERLKGVDSTLKIQPAKLEDSAVYLCASSTPLGQGPYEQYFGPGTRLTVT.

In its sample, this clone was seen once. This chain links TRBV19 with TRBJ2-7; D not certain. CDR3 length: 12 residues. Trimming pared 4 bases from V and 2 bases from J, leaving 6 bases between. Germline CDR1 reads LNHDA; CDR2 reads SQIVND (reference sequence). The DNA for the CDR3 is TGTGCCAGTAGTAAATTCCCCTACGAGCAGTACTTC. Encoded protein: CASSKFPYEQYF.

V gene TRBV6-5 combines with J gene TRBJ2-3; 9 nucleotides match TRBD2. The CDR3 is 15 residues long. V lost 6 bases to trimming and J lost 4 bases; unmatched junction nucleotides: 8. Germline CDR1 and CDR2: MNHEY and SVGAGI. The CDR3 nucleotides are TGTGCCAGCAGATATAGCGGGAGATGGTCAGATACGCAGTATTTT. Its translation is CASRYSGRWSDTQYF.

The gene calls are TRBV18 and TRBJ1-2, with D hard to call. There are 17 residues in the CDR3. Germline assignment: CDR1 KGHSH and CDR2 LQKENI. V lost 0 bases to trimming and J lost 3 bases, with 17 bases between them. The CDR3 protein is CASSPPTSLGGDYGYTF. CDR3 coding DNA: TGTGCCAGCTCACCACCGACCAGCCTCGGTGGCGACTATGGCTACACCTTC.